These 5 T cell receptor beta chains originate from one sample sequenced in a study of control samples from healthy donors and cancer patients. TCRdb's table, derived via immunoSEQ multiplex PCR, lists solely in-frame clones and lacks some. This table has about 100,000 clones, 80% to 90% appearing once. The sample was blood. These receptors were obtained from a man younger than 45 in good health.

Many counts were recorded for this clone. The rearrangement joins TRBV9 to TRBJ1-4; TRBD1 matches at 7 bases. Trimming took 3 bases from V and 8 from J; bases not matched to a gene: 7. The CDR3 loop spans 14 amino acids. Germline V gene sequence: CDR1 SGDLS, CDR2 YYNGEE. CDR3 amino acids: CASSARGGGEKLFF. CDR3 nucleotides: TGTGCCAGCAGCGCCAGGGGGGGTGGAGAAAAACTGTTTTTT.

The rearrangement joins TRBV27 to TRBJ1-5, with a possible D match to TRBD1 (6 bases). There are 15 residues in the CDR3. Germline V gene sequence: CDR1 MNHEY, CDR2 SMNVEV (reference sequence). V gave up 5 bases and J gave up 0 bases, with 11 bases separating them. CDR3 protein: CASSTYRDSNQPQHF. CDR3 DNA: TGTGCCAGCAGTACCTACAGGGATAGCAATCAGCCCCAGCATTTT.

The chain joins TRBV6-6 to TRBJ1-3; D gene ambiguous. Trimming pared 5 bases from V and 10 bases from J, leaving 12 bases between. Germline CDR1 is MNHNY and CDR2 is SVGAGI (reference sequence). The length of the CDR3 is 12 residues. CDR3 DNA sequence: TGTGCCAGCAGTAATACGCGTGGAACCATATATTTT. Its protein product is CASSNTRGTIYF.

This clone showed up just a few times. V gene TRBV10-3 combines with J gene TRBJ1-5, with TRBD1 identical over 9 bases. Germline CDR1 is ENHRY and CDR2 is SYGVKD. The ends lost 11 bases at V and 0 bases at J; junction bases unmatched: 8. The CDR3 runs to 15 residues. The CDR3 spells CALDRGFHSNQPQHF. The CDR3 coding sequence is TGTGCCCTGGACAGGGGATTCCATAGCAATCAGCCCCAGCATTTT.

This chain connects TRBV19 to TRBJ2-5, with D maybe TRBD2 (6 bases). The CDR3 has 13 amino acids. The V gene lost 4 bases and the J gene lost 4 bases, with 10 bases spanning the gap. Germline CDR1 is LNHDA and CDR2 is SQIVND (reference sequence). In DNA, the CDR3 is TGTGCCAGTAGTACCGCAGCGGGAGAGACCCAGTACTTC. Translated: CASSTAAGETQYF.